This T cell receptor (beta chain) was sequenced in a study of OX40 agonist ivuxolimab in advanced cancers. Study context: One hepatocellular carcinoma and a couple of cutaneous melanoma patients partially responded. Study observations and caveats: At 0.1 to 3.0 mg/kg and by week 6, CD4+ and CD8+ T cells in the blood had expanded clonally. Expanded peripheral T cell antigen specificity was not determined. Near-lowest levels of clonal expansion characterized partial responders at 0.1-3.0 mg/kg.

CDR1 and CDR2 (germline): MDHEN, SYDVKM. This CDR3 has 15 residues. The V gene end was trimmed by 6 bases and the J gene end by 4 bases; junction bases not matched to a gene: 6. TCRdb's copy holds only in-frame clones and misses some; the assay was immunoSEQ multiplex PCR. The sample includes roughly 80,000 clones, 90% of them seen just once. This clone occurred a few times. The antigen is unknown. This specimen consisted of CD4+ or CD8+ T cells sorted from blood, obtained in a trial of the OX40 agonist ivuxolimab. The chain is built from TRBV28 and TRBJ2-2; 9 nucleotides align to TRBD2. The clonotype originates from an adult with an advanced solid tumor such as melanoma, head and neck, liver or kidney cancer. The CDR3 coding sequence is TGTGCCAGCAGATTAGCGGGAGCCGGCACCGGGGAGCTGTTTTTT. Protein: CASRLAGAGTGELFF.